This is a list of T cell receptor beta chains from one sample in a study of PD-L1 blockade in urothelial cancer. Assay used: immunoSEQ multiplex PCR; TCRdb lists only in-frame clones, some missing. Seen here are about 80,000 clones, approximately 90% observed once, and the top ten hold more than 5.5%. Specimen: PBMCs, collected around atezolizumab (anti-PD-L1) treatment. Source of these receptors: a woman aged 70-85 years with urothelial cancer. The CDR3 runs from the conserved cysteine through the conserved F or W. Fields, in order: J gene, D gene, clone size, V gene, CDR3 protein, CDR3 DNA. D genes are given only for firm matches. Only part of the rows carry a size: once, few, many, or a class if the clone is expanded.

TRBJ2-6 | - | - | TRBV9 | CASSVEWLTGLSGANVLTF | TGTGCCAGCAGCGTAGAGTGGCTGACAGGCCTTTCTGGGGCCAACGTCCTGACTTTC
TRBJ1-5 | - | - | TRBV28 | CASSPLNQPQHF | TGTGCCAGCAGTCCACTTAATCAGCCCCAGCATTTT
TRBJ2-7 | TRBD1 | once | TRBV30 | CAWSPRDRDYEQYF | TGTGCCTGGAGTCCTCGGGACAGGGACTACGAGCAGTACTTC
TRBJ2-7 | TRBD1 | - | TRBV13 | CASSLARDRGNSYEQYF | TGTGCCAGCAGCTTAGCCCGGGACAGGGGAAATTCGTACGAGCAGTACTTC
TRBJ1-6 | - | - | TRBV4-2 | CASSQPWEGTGNSPLHF | TGTGCCAGCAGCCAACCCTGGGAGGGGACGGGTAATTCACCCCTCCACTTT
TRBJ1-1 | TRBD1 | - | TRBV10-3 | CAISAHGQGSNTEAFF | TGTGCCATCAGTGCCCACGGACAGGGTTCAAACACTGAAGCTTTCTTT
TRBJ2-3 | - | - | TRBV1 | CTSNLAGDADTQYF | TGCACCAGCAATCTAGCGGGAGACGCAGATACGCAGTATTTT
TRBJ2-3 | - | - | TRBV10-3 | CAISAVGISAGDTQYF | TGTGCCATCAGTGCCGTCGGCATTTCGGCGGGAGATACGCAGTATTTT
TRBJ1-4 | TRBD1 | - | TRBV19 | CASRTGTGLEKLFF | TGTGCCAGTAGGACCGGGACAGGGCTAGAAAAACTGTTTTTT
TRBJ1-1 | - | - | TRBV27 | CASSLVDMNTEAFF | TGTGCCAGCAGTTTAGTGGACATGAACACTGAAGCTTTCTTT
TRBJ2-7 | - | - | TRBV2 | CASSLRVEQYF | TGTGCCAGCAGCCTCAGGGTCGAGCAGTACTTC
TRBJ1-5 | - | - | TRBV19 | CASKEGPLAQHF | TGTGCCAGTAAGGAGGGGCCTCTCGCCCAGCATTTT
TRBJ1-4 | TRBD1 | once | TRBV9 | CASSVTGGPNEKLFF | TGTGCCAGCAGCGTTACAGGGGGCCCTAATGAAAAACTGTTTTTT